This T cell receptor (beta chain) was observed in a study of T-cell reconstitution after alpha-beta-depleted transplantation in children. It was with unique molecular identifiers that the TCRbeta library was prepared. TCRdb reprocessed the PCR reads with MiXCR, giving one entry per CDR3 protein. The table lists about 540,000 distinct CDR3 sequences, about 16% of them singletons. This CDR3 has 14 residues. The germline V gene has CDR1 LNHDA and CDR2 SQIVND (reference sequence). Trimming stripped 7 bases from V and 1 base from J, with 13 bases between. The sequencing used PBMCs from the stem cell graft donor, collected from the stem cell graft. This receptor was taken from a human donor who donated a stem cell graft to a child with acute lymphoblastic leukemia. The chain couples TRBV19 to TRBJ1-1; perhaps TRBD1 as D (5 bases). The CDR3 reads CASTPTARNTEAFF. CDR3 bases: TGTGCCAGTACCCCGACAGCCCGGAACACTGAAGCTTTCTTT.